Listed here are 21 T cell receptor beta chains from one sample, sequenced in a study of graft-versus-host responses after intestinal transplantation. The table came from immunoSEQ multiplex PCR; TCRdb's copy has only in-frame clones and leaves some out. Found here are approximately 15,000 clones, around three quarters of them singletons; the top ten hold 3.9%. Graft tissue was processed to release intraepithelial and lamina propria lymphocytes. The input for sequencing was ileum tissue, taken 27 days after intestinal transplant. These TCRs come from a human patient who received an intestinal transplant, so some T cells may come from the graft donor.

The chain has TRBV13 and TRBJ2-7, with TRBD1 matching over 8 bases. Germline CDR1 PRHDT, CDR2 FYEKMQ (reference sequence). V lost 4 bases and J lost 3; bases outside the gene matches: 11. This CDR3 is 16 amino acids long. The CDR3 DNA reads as TGTGCCAGCAGCTCCTCAGGGGGCGGCGAACACTACGAGCAGTACGTC. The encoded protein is CASSSSGGGEHYEQYV.

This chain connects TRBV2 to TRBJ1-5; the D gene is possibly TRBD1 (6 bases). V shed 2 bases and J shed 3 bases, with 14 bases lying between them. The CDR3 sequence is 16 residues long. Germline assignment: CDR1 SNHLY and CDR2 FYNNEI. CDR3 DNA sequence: TGTGCCAGCAGTGAATCAGGGGCGAACCACAATCAGCCCCAGCATTTT. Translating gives CASSESGANHNQPQHF.

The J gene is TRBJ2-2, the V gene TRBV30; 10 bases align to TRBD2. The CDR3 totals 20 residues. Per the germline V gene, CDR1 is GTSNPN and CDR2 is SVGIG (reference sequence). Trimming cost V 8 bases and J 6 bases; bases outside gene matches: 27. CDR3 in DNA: TGTGCCGGGGGTTCTGGCGGGACTAGCGCAAAAATTCTTCTGTCCGGGGAGCTGTTTTTT. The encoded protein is CAGGSGGTSAKILLSGELFF.

CDR3 region: CASRGGRSTEAFF. The CDR3 nucleotides are TGTGCCAGCCGAGGGGGCAGGAGCACTGAAGCTTTCTTT. The gene calls are TRBV2 and TRBJ1-1; 7 nucleotides agree with TRBD1. This CDR3 has 13 residues. V was pared by 8 bases and J by 4 bases, with 7 bases of the junction left unmatched. Germline V gene sequence: CDR1 SNHLY, CDR2 FYNNEI.

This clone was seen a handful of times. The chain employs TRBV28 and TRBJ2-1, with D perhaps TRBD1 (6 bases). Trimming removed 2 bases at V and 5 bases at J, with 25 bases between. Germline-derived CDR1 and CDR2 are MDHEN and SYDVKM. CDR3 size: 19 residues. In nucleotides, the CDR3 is TGTGCCAGCAGTTTACCCACCGGTTCTGGGGGCGAGAAAGACAATGAGCAGTTCTTC. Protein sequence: CASSLPTGSGGEKDNEQFF.

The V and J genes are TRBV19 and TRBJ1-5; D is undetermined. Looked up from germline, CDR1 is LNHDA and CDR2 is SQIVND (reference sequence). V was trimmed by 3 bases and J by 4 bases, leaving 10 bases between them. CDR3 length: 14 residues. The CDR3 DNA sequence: TGTGCCAGTAGTATTCGGGATACTAATCAGCCCCAGCATTTT. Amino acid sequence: CASSIRDTNQPQHF.

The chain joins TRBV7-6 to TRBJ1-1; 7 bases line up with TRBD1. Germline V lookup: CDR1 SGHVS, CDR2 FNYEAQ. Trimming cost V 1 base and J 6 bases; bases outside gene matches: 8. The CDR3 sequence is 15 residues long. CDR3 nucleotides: TGTGCCAGCAGCTTAGTGACAGGGTGGTCCGCTGAAGCTTTCTTT. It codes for CASSLVTGWSAEAFF.

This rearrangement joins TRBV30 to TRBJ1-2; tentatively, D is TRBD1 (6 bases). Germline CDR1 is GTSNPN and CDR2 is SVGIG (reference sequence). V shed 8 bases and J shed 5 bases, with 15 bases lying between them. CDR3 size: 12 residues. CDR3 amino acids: CAGNTGIYGYTF. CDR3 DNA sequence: TGTGCCGGAAACACAGGGATTTATGGCTACACCTTC.

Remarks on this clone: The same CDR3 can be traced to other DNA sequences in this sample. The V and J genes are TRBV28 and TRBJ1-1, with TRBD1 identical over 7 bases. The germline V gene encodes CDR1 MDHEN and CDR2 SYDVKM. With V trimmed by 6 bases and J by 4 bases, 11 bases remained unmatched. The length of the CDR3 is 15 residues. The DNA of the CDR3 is TGTGCCAGCAGAGCCATCGAGGCAGGGGGCACTGAAGCTTTCTTT. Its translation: CASRAIEAGGTEAFF.

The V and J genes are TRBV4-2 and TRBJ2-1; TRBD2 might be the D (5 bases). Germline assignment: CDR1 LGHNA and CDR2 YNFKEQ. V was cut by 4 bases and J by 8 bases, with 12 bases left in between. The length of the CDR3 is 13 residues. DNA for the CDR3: TGTGCCAGCAGCCCGAGGAGCGGCGATGAGCAGTTCTTC. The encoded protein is CASSPRSGDEQFF.

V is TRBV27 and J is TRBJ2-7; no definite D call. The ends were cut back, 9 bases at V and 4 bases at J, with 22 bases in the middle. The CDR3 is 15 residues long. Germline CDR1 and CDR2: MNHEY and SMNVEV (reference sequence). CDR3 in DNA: TGTGCCAGTAAACATTCGACTGACTTACTTTACGAGCAGTACTTC. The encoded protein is CASKHSTDLLYEQYF.

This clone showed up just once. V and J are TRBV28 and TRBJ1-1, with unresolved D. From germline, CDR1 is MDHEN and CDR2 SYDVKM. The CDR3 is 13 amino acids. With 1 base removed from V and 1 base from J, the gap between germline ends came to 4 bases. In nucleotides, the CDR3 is TGTGCCAGCAGTTTATTACAGAACACTGAAGCTTTCTTT. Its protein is CASSLLQNTEAFF.

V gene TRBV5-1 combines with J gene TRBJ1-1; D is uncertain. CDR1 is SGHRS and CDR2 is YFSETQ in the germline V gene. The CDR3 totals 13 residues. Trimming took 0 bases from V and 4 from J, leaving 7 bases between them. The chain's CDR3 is CASSLVYSTEAFF. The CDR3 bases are TGCGCCAGCAGCTTGGTGTACAGCACTGAAGCTTTCTTT.

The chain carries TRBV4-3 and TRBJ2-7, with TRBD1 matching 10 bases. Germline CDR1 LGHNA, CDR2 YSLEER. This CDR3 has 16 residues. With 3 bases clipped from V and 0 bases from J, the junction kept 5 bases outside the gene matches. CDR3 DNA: TGCGCCAGCAGCCAGAAAGGGACAGGGGTCTCCTACGAGCAGTACGTC. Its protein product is CASSQKGTGVSYEQYV.

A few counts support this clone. The CDR3 region has the DNA TGTGCCAGCTCACCACCGGGGAGGGCCCGTGAGACCCAGTACTTC. Residues: CASSPPGRARETQYF. This chain links TRBV18 with TRBJ2-5; 7 bases fit TRBD2. V trimming: 0 bases; J trimming: 5 bases; junction bases outside the gene matches: 6. The CDR3 contains 15 residues. Germline values: CDR1 KGHSH, CDR2 LQKENI.

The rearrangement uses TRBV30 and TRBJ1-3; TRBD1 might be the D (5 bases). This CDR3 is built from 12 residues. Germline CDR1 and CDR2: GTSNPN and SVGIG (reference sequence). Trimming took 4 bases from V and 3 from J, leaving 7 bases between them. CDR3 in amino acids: CAWNGGGNTIYF. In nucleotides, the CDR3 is TGTGCCTGGAACGGGGGTGGAAACACCATATATTTT.

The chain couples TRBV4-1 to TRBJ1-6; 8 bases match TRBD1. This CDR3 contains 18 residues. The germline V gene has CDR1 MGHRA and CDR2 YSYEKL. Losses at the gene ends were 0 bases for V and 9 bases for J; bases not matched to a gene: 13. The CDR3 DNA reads TGCGCCAGCAGCCAAGAGCCCCTGGCAGGGGGCAACGGTTCACCCCTCCACTTT. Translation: CASSQEPLAGGNGSPLHF.

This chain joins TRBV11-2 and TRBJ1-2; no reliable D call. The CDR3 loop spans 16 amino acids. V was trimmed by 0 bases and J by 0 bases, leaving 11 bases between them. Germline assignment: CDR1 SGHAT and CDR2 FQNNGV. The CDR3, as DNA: TGTGCCAGCAGCTTAGAGGTACGCTTAGCTAACTATGGCTACACCTTC. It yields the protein CASSLEVRLANYGYTF.

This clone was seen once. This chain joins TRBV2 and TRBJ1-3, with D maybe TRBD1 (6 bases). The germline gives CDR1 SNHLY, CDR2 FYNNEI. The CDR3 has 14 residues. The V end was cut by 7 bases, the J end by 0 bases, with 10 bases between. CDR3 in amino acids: CASTTGNSGNTIYF. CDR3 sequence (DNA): TGTGCCAGCACCACAGGGAACTCTGGAAACACCATATATTTT. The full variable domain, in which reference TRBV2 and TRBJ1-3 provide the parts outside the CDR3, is EPEVTQTPSHQVTQMGQEVILRCVPISNHLYFYWYRQILGQKVEFLVSFYNNEISEKSEIFDDQFSVERPDGSNFTLKIRSTKLEDSAMYFCASTTGNSGNTIYFGEGSWLTVV.

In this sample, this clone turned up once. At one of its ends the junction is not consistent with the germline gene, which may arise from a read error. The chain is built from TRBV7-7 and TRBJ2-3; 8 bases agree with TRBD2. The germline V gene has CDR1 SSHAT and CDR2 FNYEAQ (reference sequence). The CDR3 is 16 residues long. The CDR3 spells CASSLGVRGATDTQYF. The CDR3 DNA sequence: TGTGCTAGCAGCTTAGGTGTGCGGGGGGCCACAGATACGCAGTATTTT.

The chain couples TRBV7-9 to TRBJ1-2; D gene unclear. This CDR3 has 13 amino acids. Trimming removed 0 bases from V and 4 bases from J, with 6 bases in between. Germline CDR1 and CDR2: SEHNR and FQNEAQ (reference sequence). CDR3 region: CASSLADFYGYTF. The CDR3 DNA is TGTGCCAGCAGCTTAGCAGACTTCTATGGCTACACCTTC.